The clone carrying this TCR beta chain has at least ten counts. V lost 1 base and J 3 bases, leaving 6 bases between the germline ends. Germline V gene data show CDR1 as DFQATT and CDR2 as SNEGSKA (reference sequence). The CDR3 consists of 13 residues. The TCR beta CDR3 regions underwent amplification using RNA transcripts as the source. The TCR CDR3 first-round RT-PCR relied on the HTBI primer set. A single record per CDR3 protein comes from TCRdb applying MiXCR to the multiplex PCR reads. There are hundreds of thousands of distinct CDR3 sequences in the sample; 12% to 15% occur only once, and 34% lies in the top ten. This sample was included in a study of T cells in Graves' hyperthyroidism and ophthalmopathy.

Sequenced input: blood. The origin of this receptor is a woman in her 40s with Graves' ophthalmopathy. The chain joins TRBV20-1 to TRBJ2-2; no firm D call. CDR3 coding DNA: TGCAGTGCTAGAGGCGAGGACACCGGGGAGCTGTTTTTT. Translation gives CSARGEDTGELFF.